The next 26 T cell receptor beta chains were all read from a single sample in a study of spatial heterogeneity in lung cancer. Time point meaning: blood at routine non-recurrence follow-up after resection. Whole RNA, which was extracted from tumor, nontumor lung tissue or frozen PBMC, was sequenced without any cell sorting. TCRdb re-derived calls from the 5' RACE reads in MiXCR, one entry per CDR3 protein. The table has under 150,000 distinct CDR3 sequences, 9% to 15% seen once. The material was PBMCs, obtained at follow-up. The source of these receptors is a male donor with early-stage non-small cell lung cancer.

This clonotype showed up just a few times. The CDR3 DNA reads TGCGCCACAACATTCAGGACAGGGATAGCGGGTGAGCAGTTCTTC. Translation: CATTFRTGIAGEQFF. This chain joins TRBV4-1 and TRBJ2-1; a weak D match, TRBD1 (8 bases). The CDR3 is 15 amino acids. Trimming pared 10 bases from V and 9 bases from J, leaving 25 bases between. Germline loops: CDR1 MGHRA, CDR2 YSYEKL.

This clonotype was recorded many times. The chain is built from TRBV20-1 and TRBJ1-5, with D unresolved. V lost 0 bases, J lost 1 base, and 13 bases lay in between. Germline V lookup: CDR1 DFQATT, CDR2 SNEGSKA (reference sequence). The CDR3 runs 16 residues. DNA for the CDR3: TGCAGTGCTAGAGACCCGCAAGGGTTAAGCAATCAGCCCCAGCATTTT. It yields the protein CSARDPQGLSNQPQHF.

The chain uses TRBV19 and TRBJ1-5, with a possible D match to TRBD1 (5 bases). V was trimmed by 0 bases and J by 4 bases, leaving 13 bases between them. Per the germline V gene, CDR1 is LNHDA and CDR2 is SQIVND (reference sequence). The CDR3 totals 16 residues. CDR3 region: CASSIDMTALNQPQHF. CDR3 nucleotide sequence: TGTGCCAGTAGTATAGATATGACAGCCTTAAATCAGCCCCAGCATTTT.

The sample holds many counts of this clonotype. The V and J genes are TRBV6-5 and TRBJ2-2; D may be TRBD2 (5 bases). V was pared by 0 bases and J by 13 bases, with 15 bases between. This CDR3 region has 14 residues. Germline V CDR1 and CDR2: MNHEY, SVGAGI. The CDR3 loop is CASSYSRADRGLFF. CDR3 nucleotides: TGTGCCAGCAGTTACTCGAGGGCGGACCGGGGGCTGTTTTTT.

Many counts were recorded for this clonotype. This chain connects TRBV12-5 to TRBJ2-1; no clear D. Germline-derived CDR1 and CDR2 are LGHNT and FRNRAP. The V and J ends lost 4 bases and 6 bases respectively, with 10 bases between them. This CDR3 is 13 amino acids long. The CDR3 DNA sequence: TGTGCTAGTGGTTCCCGGGTGGTCAATGAGCAGTTCTTC. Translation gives CASGSRVVNEQFF.

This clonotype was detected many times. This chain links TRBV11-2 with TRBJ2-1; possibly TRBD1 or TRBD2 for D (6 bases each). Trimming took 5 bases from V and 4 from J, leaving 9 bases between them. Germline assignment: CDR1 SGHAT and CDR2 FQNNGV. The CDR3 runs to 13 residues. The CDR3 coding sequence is TGTGCCAGCAGCCAGGGGACTTACAATGAGCAGTTCTTC. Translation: CASSQGTYNEQFF.

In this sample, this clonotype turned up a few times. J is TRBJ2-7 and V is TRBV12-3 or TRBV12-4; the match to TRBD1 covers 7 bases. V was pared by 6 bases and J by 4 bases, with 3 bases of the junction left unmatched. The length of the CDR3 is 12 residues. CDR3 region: CASRDRVYEQYF. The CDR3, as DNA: TGTGCCAGCAGAGACAGGGTATACGAGCAGTACTTC.

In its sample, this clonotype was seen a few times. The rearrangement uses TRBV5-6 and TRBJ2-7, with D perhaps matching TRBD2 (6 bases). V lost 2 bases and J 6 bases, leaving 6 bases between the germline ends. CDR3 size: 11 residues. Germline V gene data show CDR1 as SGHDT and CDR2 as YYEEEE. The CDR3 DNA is TGTGCCAGCAGCTTCGGGGGCGAGCAGTACTTC. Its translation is CASSFGGEQYF.

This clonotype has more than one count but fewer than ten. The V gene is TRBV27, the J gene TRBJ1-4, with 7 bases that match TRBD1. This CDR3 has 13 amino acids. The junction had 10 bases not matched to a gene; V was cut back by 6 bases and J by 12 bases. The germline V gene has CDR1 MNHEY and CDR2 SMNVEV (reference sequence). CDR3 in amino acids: CASRIAGGNELFF. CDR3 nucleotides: TGTGCCAGCAGGATTGCAGGGGGAAATGAACTGTTTTTT.

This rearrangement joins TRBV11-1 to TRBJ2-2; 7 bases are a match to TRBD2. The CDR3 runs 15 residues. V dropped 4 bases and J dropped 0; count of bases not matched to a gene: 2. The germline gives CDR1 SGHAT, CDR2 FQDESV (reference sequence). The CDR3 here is CASSSRGANTGELFF. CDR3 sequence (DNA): TGTGCCAGCAGCTCTCGGGGGGCGAACACCGGGGAGCTGTTTTTT.

CDR3 nucleotide sequence: TGTGCCAGCAGCGGGGGTGGCAATCAGCCCCAGCATTTT. Translated: CASSGGGNQPQHF. The gene calls are TRBV7-9 and TRBJ1-5; maybe TRBD1 (5 bases). V lost 5 bases to trimming and J lost 2 bases, with 7 bases between them. CDR1 and CDR2 from the germline V gene are SEHNR and FQNEAQ (reference sequence). CDR3 length: 13 amino acids. The full variable domain, completed using reference TRBV7-9 and TRBJ1-5, is DTGVSQNPRHKITKRGQNVTFRCDPISEHNRLYWYRQTLGQGPEFLTYFQNEAQLEKSRLLSDRFSAERPKGSFSTLEIQRTEQGDSAMYLCASSGGGNQPQHFGDGTRLSIL.

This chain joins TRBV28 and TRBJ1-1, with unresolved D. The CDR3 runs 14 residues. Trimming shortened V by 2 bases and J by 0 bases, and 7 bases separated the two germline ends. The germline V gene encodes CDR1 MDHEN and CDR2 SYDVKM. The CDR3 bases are TGTGCCAGCAGTTTAAGCGGATTGAACACTGAAGCTTTCTTT. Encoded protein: CASSLSGLNTEAFF. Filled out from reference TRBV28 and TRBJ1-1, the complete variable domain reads DVKVTQSSRYLVKRTGEKVFLECVQDMDHENMFWYRQDPGLGLRLIYFSYDVKMKEKGDIPEGYSVSREKKERFSLILESASTNQTSMYLCASSLSGLNTEAFFGQGTRLTVV.

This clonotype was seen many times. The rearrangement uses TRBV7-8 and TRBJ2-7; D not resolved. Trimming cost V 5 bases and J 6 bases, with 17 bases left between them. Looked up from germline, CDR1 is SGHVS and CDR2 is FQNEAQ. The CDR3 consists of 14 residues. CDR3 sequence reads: CASSPRRDLTEQYF. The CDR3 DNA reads TGTGCCAGCAGCCCAAGGAGAGACCTTACCGAGCAGTACTTC. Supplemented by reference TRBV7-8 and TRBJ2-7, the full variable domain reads GAGVSQSPRYKVAKRGQDVALRCDPISGHVSLFWYQQALGQGPEFLTYFQNEAQLDKSGLPSDRFFAERPEGSVSTLKIQRTQQEDSAVYLCASSPRRDLTEQYFGPGTRLTVT.

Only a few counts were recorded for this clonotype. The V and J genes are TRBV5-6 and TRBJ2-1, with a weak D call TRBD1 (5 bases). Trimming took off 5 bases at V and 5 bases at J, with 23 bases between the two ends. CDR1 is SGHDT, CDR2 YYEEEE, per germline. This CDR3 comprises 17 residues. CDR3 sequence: CASSLTVGPIPNNEQFF. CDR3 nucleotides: TGTGCCAGCAGTCTGACAGTTGGACCTATCCCAAACAATGAGCAGTTCTTC.

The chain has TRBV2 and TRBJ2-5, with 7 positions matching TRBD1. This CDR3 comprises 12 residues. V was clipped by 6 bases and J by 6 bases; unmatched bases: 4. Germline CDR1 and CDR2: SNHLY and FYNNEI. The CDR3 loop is CASSEQGKTQYF. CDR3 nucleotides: TGTGCCAGCAGCGAACAGGGGAAGACCCAGTACTTC.

CDR3 loop: CASRSTTETQYF. The CDR3 DNA reads as TGTGCCAGCAGATCAACCACAGAGACCCAGTACTTC. V usage is TRBV5-4 and J usage is TRBJ2-5; D is unclear. Trimming stripped 5 bases from V and 4 bases from J, with 9 bases between. This CDR3 contains 12 residues. Germline values: CDR1 SGHNT, CDR2 YYREEE (reference sequence).

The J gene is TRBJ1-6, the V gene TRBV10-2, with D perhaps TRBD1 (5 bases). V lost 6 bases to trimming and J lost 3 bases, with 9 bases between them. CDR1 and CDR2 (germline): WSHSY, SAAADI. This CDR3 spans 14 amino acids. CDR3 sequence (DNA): TGCGCCAGCAGAGGGGAGGGCTATAATTCACCCCTCCACTTT. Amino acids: CASRGEGYNSPLHF.

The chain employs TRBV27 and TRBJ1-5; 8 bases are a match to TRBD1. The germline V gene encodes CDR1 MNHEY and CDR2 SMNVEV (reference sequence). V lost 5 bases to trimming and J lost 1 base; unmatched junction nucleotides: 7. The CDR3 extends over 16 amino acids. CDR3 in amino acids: CASSAWTGLSNQPQHF. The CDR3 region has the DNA TGTGCCAGCAGTGCCTGGACAGGGTTGAGCAATCAGCCCCAGCATTTT.

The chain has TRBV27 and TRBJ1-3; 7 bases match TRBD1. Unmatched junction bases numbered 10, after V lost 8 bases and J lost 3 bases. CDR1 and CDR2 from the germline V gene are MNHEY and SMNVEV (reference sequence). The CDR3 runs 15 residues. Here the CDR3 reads CASSKLQGGGNTIYF. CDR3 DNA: TGTGCCAGCTCAAAGCTTCAGGGGGGTGGAAACACCATATATTTT.

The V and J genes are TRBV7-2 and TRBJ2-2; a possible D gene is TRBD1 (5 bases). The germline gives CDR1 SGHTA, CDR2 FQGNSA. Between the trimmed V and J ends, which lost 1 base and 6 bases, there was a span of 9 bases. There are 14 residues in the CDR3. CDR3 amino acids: CASSLDRQPGELFF. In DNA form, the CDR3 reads TGTGCCAGCAGCTTAGATAGACAGCCCGGGGAGCTGTTTTTT.

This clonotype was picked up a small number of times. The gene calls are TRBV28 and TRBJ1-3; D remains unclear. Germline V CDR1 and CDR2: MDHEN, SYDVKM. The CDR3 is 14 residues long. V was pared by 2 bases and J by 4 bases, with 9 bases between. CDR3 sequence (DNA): TGTGCCAGCAGTTTAACTGGGAAAGGAAACACCATATATTTT. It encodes CASSLTGKGNTIYF.

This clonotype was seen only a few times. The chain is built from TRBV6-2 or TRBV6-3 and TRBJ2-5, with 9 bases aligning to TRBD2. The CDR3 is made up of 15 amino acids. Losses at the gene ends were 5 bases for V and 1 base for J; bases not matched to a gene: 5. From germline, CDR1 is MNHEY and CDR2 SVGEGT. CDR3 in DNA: TGTGCCAGCAGTCAAGCGGGGGGCCGCCAAGAGACCCAGTACTTC. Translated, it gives CASSQAGGRQETQYF.

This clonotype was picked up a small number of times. In DNA, the CDR3 is TGCGCCAGCAGTCCTGACACCAACCGGATATACGAGCAGTACTTC. Protein product: CASSPDTNRIYEQYF. The chain joins TRBV5-1 to TRBJ2-7; D not resolved. This CDR3 is built from 15 residues. CDR1 is SGHRS, CDR2 YFSETQ, per germline. With 5 bases removed from V and 4 bases from J, the gap between germline ends came to 19 bases.

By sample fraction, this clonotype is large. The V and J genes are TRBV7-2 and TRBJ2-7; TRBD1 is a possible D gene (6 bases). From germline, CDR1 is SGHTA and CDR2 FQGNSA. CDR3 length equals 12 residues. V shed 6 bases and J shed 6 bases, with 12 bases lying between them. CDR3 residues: CASRYRVAEQYF. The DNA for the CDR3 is TGTGCCAGCAGGTACAGGGTGGCCGAGCAGTACTTC.

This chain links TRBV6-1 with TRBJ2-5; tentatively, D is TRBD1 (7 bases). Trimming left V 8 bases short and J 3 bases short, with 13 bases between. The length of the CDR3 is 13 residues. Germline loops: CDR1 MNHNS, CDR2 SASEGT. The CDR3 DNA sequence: TGTGCCAGCCGGGGGACAGTCAAAGAGACCCAGTACTTC. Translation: CASRGTVKETQYF.

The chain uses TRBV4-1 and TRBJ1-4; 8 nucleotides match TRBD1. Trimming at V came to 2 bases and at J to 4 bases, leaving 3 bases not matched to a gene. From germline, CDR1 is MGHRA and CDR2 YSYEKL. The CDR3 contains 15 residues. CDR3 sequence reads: CASSQTGTGNEKLFF. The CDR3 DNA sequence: TGCGCCAGCAGCCAAACAGGGACAGGTAATGAAAAACTGTTTTTT.